The 26 T cell receptor beta chains in this list originate from one sample, sequenced in a study of neoadjuvant nivolumab and ipilimumab in lung cancer. Here immunoSEQ multiplex PCR was the method, and the copy in TCRdb shows in-frame clones only, minus some. The data hold 30,000 to 35,000 clones, with roughly 90% observed a single time. The source was peripheral blood, collected after neoadjuvant nivolumab, alone or with ipilimumab, at or shortly before surgery. The receptor source for this set is an adult with non-small cell lung cancer.

The chain carries TRBV18 and TRBJ2-3, with D hard to call. This CDR3 comprises 14 residues. Germline CDR1 and CDR2: KGHSH and LQKENI. V was clipped by 5 bases and J by 2 bases, with 11 bases between them. The CDR3 region is CASSEARTTDTQYF. In DNA form, the CDR3 reads TGTGCCAGCTCAGAAGCCCGAACCACAGATACGCAGTATTTT. The complete variable domain, with remaining parts taken from reference TRBV18 and TRBJ2-3, reads NAGVMQNPRHLVRRRGQEARLRCSPMKGHSHVYWYRQLPEEGLKFMVYLQKENIIDESGMPKERFSAEFPKEGPSILRIQQVVRGDSAAYFCASSEARTTDTQYFGPGTRLTVL.

V and J are TRBV19 and TRBJ1-2; D is possibly TRBD1 (6 bases). The CDR3 runs 16 residues. Per germline, CDR1 LNHDA and CDR2 SQIVND (reference sequence). The germline V and J ends were trimmed by 5 bases and 7 bases, with 23 bases remaining between them. The CDR3 coding sequence is TGTGCCAGTAGTCCCCGCCGGCGGGGGGCAAGAGGTGGCTACACCTTC. It translates to CASSPRRRGARGGYTF.

For the CDR3, the DNA is TGCGCCAGCAGCTTGGGAGGGGCGCCTATGGAATACGAGCAGTACTTC. Protein product: CASSLGGAPMEYEQYF. The J gene is TRBJ2-7, the V gene TRBV5-1, with D perhaps matching TRBD1 or TRBD2 (5 bases each). The V and J ends lost 0 bases and 4 bases respectively, with 17 bases between them. The CDR3 contains 16 residues. CDR1 is SGHRS, CDR2 YFSETQ, per germline.

The rearrangement links TRBV7-9 to TRBJ2-2; 9 bases are shared with TRBD1. Trimming cost V 6 bases and J 6 bases; bases outside gene matches: 5. Germline V gene sequence: CDR1 SEHNR, CDR2 FQNEAQ (reference sequence). CDR3 length: 14 residues. CDR3 DNA: TGTGCCAGCAGGGGACAGGGCAGATCCGGGGAGCTGTTTTTT. Its translation: CASRGQGRSGELFF.

V is TRBV9 and J is TRBJ2-3, with D maybe TRBD1 (6 bases). The germline gives CDR1 SGDLS, CDR2 YYNGEE. The CDR3 has 13 residues. V lost 4 bases, J lost 2 bases, and 8 bases lay in between. The CDR3 DNA reads as TGTGCCAGCAGCCCAGGGGTCACAGATACGCAGTATTTT. It specifies CASSPGVTDTQYF.

This chain uses TRBV6-6 with TRBJ2-7; maybe TRBD2 (5 bases). Trimming took off 6 bases at V and 3 bases at J, with 18 bases between the two ends. CDR3 size: 15 residues. The germline gives CDR1 MNHNY, CDR2 SVGAGI (reference sequence). The CDR3 protein is CASRPIGLNDYEQYF. The CDR3 DNA sequence: TGTGCCAGCAGGCCCATCGGACTGAATGACTACGAGCAGTACTTC.

The chain carries TRBV18 and TRBJ1-5; 11 bases align to TRBD1. CDR3 size: 15 residues. V was clipped by 4 bases and J by 5 bases; unmatched bases: 4. The germline V gene encodes CDR1 KGHSH and CDR2 LQKENI. CDR3 residues: CASSRDRGMDQPQHF. CDR3 nucleotide sequence: TGTGCCAGCTCACGGGACAGGGGGATGGATCAGCCCCAGCATTTT.

The chain employs TRBV7-9 and TRBJ2-7; the D call may be TRBD1 or TRBD2 (5 bases each). V shed 5 bases and J shed 9 bases, with 23 bases lying between them. The CDR3 is 15 residues long. CDR1 SEHNR and CDR2 FQNEAQ come from the germline V gene (reference sequence). The CDR3 DNA sequence: TGTGCCAGCAGCACCCCGGGACGGACGGCGTTGGGGCAGTACTTC. Amino acid sequence: CASSTPGRTALGQYF.

V and J are TRBV5-5 and TRBJ2-7; D is possibly TRBD1 (5 bases). The CDR3 is 14 residues long. Per germline, CDR1 SGHKS and CDR2 YYEKEE (reference sequence). The germline V and J ends were trimmed by 2 bases and 5 bases, with 14 bases remaining between them. This CDR3 is CASSLGRVGNEQYF. CDR3 bases: TGTGCCAGCAGCTTAGGCAGGGTTGGGAACGAGCAGTACTTC.

V usage is TRBV5-1 and J usage is TRBJ1-2, with TRBD1 matching over 10 bases. CDR1 is SGHRS and CDR2 is YFSETQ in the germline V gene. The trim removed 0 bases at V and 0 bases at J, leaving 14 bases unmatched. This CDR3 spans 20 amino acids. CDR3 DNA: TGCGCCAGCAGCTTGGGGAGATGGGACAGGGGCGCAACCGCTAACTATGGCTACACCTTC. Translation: CASSLGRWDRGATANYGYTF.

V and J are TRBV7-9 and TRBJ1-5, with 8 bases matching TRBD1. The CDR3 consists of 15 residues. Germline values: CDR1 SEHNR, CDR2 FQNEAQ (reference sequence). Trimming at V came to 5 bases and at J to 6 bases, leaving 9 bases not matched to a gene. In DNA form, the CDR3 reads TGTGCCAGCAGCCTTGGACAGGGAAAGGGTCAGCCCCAGCATTTT. Translating gives CASSLGQGKGQPQHF.

The chain links TRBV7-8 to TRBJ2-2, with D perhaps matching TRBD1 (7 bases). The CDR3 contains 14 residues. Germline V CDR1 and CDR2: SGHVS, FQNEAQ. The germline V and J ends were trimmed by 7 bases and 3 bases, with 12 bases remaining between them. The CDR3 sequence: CASIRGEYTGELFF. DNA of the CDR3: TGTGCCAGCATCAGGGGGGAGTACACCGGGGAGCTGTTTTTT.

The rearrangement links TRBV7-2 to TRBJ1-4; no clear D. The germline CDR1 and CDR2 sequences are SGHTA and FQGNSA. CDR3 length equals 15 residues. Trimming left V 3 bases short and J 2 bases short, with 10 bases between. As DNA, the CDR3 is TGTGCCAGCAGCTTTACGTCTGGGACTAATGAAAAACTGTTTTTT. It specifies CASSFTSGTNEKLFF. The complete variable domain, with remaining parts taken from reference TRBV7-2 and TRBJ1-4, reads GAGVSQSPSNKVTEKGKDVELRCDPISGHTALYWYRQSLGQGLEFLIYFQGNSAPDKSGLPSDRFSAERTGGSVSTLTIQRTQQEDSAVYLCASSFTSGTNEKLFFGSGTQLSVL.

As DNA, the CDR3 is TGTGCCAGCAGTGAAGCGACCCTCTCTGGAAACACCATATATTTT. Protein sequence: CASSEATLSGNTIYF. V and J are TRBV6-1 and TRBJ1-3; no reliable D call. CDR1 is MNHNS, CDR2 SASEGT, per germline. This CDR3 has 15 residues. With 0 bases removed from V and 0 bases from J, the gap between germline ends came to 6 bases.

The chain is built from TRBV7-2 and TRBJ2-4; 7 nucleotides align to TRBD1. The junction had 4 bases not matched to a gene; V was cut back by 1 base and J by 4 bases. CDR3 length: 15 residues. In germline, CDR1 is SGHTA, CDR2 FQGNSA. The CDR3 nucleotides read TGTGCCAGCAGCTTAGGTGCGACAGGGAAAAACATTCAGTACTTC. This codes for CASSLGATGKNIQYF.

This chain uses TRBV29-1 with TRBJ2-1; no clear D. Trimming shortened V by 8 bases and J by 1 base, and 18 bases separated the two germline ends. Per the germline V gene, CDR1 is SQVTM and CDR2 is ANQGSEA. The CDR3 totals 15 residues. The CDR3 sequence is CSPSKGRPSYNEQFF. The CDR3 DNA reads as TGCAGCCCCTCGAAAGGACGTCCATCCTACAATGAGCAGTTCTTC.

The V call is TRBV20-1, the J call TRBJ2-1; D not resolved. The length of the CDR3 is 11 residues. Germline V lookup: CDR1 DFQATT, CDR2 SNEGSKA (reference sequence). In nucleotides, the CDR3 is TGCAGCGTCAGTTTTCGCTATGAGCAGTTCTTC. Translating gives CSVSFRYEQFF.

This chain uses TRBV27 with TRBJ1-1, with no clear D. The CDR3 extends over 15 amino acids. Looked up from germline, CDR1 is MNHEY and CDR2 is SMNVEV (reference sequence). The V end lost 6 bases, the J end lost 0 bases, and 14 bases lay between the germline ends. The CDR3, as DNA: TGTGCCAGCAGCAAACTGCGGACGGTGAACACTGAAGCTTTCTTT. Translated: CASSKLRTVNTEAFF.

This rearrangement joins TRBV6-1 to TRBJ2-7; 7 nucleotides match TRBD2. The CDR3 extends over 15 amino acids. Trimming took 4 bases from V and 3 from J; bases not matched to a gene: 9. Germline loops: CDR1 MNHNS, CDR2 SASEGT. CDR3 sequence: CASSAREAQGYEQYF. The CDR3 DNA reads as TGTGCCAGCAGTGCCCGGGAGGCGCAGGGCTACGAGCAGTACTTC.

This rearrangement joins TRBV5-4 to TRBJ2-7, with TRBD1 matching over 8 bases. Trimming at V came to 7 bases and at J to 7 bases, leaving 13 bases not matched to a gene. The CDR3 is 14 residues long. Germline lookup yields CDR1 SGHNT and CDR2 YYREEE (reference sequence). The CDR3: CASSRDRGTLEQYF. Written as DNA, the CDR3 is TGTGCCAGCTCCCGAGACAGGGGTACCCTGGAGCAGTACTTC.

The chain combines TRBV6-5 with TRBJ2-3; D perhaps matches TRBD1 (5 bases). V was shortened by 2 bases and J by 1 base, with 13 bases between the two germline ends. CDR3 length equals 16 residues. In germline, CDR1 is MNHEY, CDR2 SVGAGI. The CDR3 is CASSYEQGLGTDTQYF. For the CDR3, the DNA is TGTGCCAGCAGTTACGAGCAGGGTCTTGGCACAGATACGCAGTATTTT.

The chain is built from TRBV7-3 and TRBJ2-3, with D tentatively TRBD2 (6 bases). Trimming pared 2 bases from V and 3 bases from J, leaving 9 bases between. The CDR3 is 14 amino acids. Looked up from germline, CDR1 is SGHTA and CDR2 is FQGTGA. In DNA, the CDR3 is TGTGCCAGCAGCTTAGCGGGACTGACAGATACGCAGTATTTT. Translated, it gives CASSLAGLTDTQYF.

This clone was recorded only once. This rearrangement joins TRBV10-2 to TRBJ2-2, with 7 bases that match TRBD1. V was clipped by 4 bases and J by 2 bases; unmatched bases: 7. The CDR3 runs 16 residues. From germline, CDR1 is WSHSY and CDR2 SAAADI. The CDR3 loop is CASSGDRDRNTGELFF. Here the CDR3 DNA reads TGCGCCAGCAGTGGGGATAGGGACAGAAACACCGGGGAGCTGTTTTTT.

The chain has TRBV7-9 and TRBJ1-3, with 7 bases lining up with TRBD1. Germline V gene lookup returns CDR1 SEHNR and CDR2 FQNEAQ (reference sequence). The CDR3 is 12 residues long. With 7 bases clipped from V and 6 bases from J, the junction kept 3 bases outside the gene matches. This CDR3 reads CASTGGVNTIYF. CDR3 nucleotide sequence: TGTGCCAGCACAGGGGGTGTAAACACCATATATTTT.

The J gene is TRBJ2-2, the V gene TRBV5-1; no reliable D call. Germline CDR1 is SGHRS and CDR2 is YFSETQ. The germline V and J ends were trimmed by 0 bases and 3 bases, with 12 bases remaining between them. The CDR3 spans 16 residues. The CDR3 is CASSLDGALDTGELFF. CDR3 DNA sequence: TGCGCCAGCAGCTTGGATGGAGCGTTGGACACCGGGGAGCTGTTTTTT.

The V and J genes are TRBV6-4 and TRBJ2-2, with a possible D match to TRBD1 (6 bases). Deletions cut 0 bases from V and 1 base from J, with 9 bases between. CDR3 size: 16 residues. Germline V gene lookup returns CDR1 MRHNA and CDR2 SNTAGT. Here the CDR3 reads CASSDSATGNTGELFF. As DNA, the CDR3 is TGTGCCAGCAGTGACTCCGCGACAGGGAACACCGGGGAGCTGTTTTTT.